A single sample is the source of the 2 T cell receptor beta chains below, sequenced in a study of blood T cells in healthy people across ages (dated by TCRdb to the mid-2010s). Library generation was performed with 5' RACE. Sequencing was carried out with an Illumina HiSeq 2500. A second PCR of about 7 to 12 cycles was performed with a sample-barcoded 5' primer and a J-beta primer mix. Using fastp at Q25 and MiXCR, TCRdb reprocessed the public reads and kept productive beta chains. All rows with the same CDR3 protein become a single entry with the most common DNA and genes. A total of 1.4 million or so distinct CDR3 sequences appear in this sample, approximately 43% of them only once. Together, the top ten hold over 3.5% of the sample. The sample was blood. All receptors come from a woman aged 18-35 years in good health.

This chain connects TRBV25-1 to TRBJ2-1; D gene ambiguous. The CDR3 runs to 11 residues. Trimming took off 3 bases at V and 13 bases at J, with 10 bases between the two ends. The germline CDR1 and CDR2 sequences are MGHDK and SYGVNS. CDR3 sequence: CASSDGYDQFF. The CDR3 DNA is TGTGCCAGCAGTGATGGTTACGACCAGTTCTTC.

The CDR3 coding sequence is TGTGCCAGCAGTTACTCCTCCATCAATGAGCAGTTCTTC. It yields the protein CASSYSSINEQFF. The chain links TRBV6-5 to TRBJ2-1, with D uncertain. The V end was cut by 0 bases, the J end by 6 bases, with 6 bases between. This CDR3 has 13 residues. Germline assignment: CDR1 MNHEY and CDR2 SVGAGI.